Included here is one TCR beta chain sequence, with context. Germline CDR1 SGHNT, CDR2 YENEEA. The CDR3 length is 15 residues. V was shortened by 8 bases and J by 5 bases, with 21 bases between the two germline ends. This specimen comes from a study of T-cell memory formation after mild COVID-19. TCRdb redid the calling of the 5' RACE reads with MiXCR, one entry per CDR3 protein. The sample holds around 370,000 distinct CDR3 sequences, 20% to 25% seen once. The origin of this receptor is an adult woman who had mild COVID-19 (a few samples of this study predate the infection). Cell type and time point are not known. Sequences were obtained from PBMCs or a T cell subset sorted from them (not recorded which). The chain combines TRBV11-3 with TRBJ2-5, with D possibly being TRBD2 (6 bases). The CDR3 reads CASSRGLGGTETQYF. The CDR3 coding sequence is TGTGCCAGCTCCCGTGGTTTGGGCGGGACGGAGACCCAGTACTTC.